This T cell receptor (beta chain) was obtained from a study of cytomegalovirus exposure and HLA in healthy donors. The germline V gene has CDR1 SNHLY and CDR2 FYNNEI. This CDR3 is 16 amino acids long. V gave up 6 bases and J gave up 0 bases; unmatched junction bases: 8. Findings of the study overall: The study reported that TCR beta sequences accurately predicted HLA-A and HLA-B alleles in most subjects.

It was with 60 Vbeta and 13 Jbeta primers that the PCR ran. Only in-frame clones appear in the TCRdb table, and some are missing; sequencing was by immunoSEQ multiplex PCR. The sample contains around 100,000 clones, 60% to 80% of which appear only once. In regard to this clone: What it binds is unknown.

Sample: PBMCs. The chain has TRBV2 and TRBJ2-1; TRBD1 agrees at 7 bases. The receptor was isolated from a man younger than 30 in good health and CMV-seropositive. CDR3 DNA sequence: TGTGCCAGCAGGCTCCGGGACAGCAGCTCCTACAATGAGCAGTTCTTC. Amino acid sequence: CASRLRDSSSYNEQFF.